A selection of T cell receptor beta chains follows, all from one sample in a study of cytomegalovirus exposure and HLA in healthy donors. TCRdb's copy holds only in-frame clones and misses some; the assay was immunoSEQ multiplex PCR. The sample includes approximately 140,000 clones, 63% of them seen just once. Specimen: PBMCs. Source of these receptors: a woman between 55 and 75 years old in good health and CMV-seropositive. CDR3s include the opening cysteine and the closing phenylalanine or tryptophan. A D gene is named only where the DNA matches it firmly. Clone size is shown for a subset of rows, as once, few, many or a class of expanded clone.

V gene	clone size	D gene	J gene	CDR3 protein	CDR3 DNA
TRBV5-1	-	-	TRBJ2-7	CASSLARDSGIAHEQYF	TGCGCCAGCAGCTTGGCCCGGGACTCCGGTATCGCCCACGAGCAGTACTTC
TRBV27	-	TRBD1	TRBJ1-3	CASSSQGSGNTIYF	TGTGCCAGCAGTTCACAGGGGTCTGGAAACACCATATATTTT
TRBV6-4	-	-	TRBJ1-5	CASSDSSLSSAEPQHF	TGTGCCAGCAGTGACTCGAGTCTGAGCTCCGCGGAGCCCCAGCATTTT
TRBV11-2	-	-	TRBJ2-1	CASTFGGGLNNEQFF	TGTGCCAGCACCTTCGGGGGTGGATTGAACAATGAGCAGTTCTTC
TRBV5-1	once	-	TRBJ1-1	CASSLDGYTEAFF	TGCGCCAGCAGCTTGGACGGGTACACTGAAGCTTTCTTT
TRBV4-2	-	TRBD2	TRBJ2-7	CASSPSGTSGTYEQYF	TGTGCCAGCAGCCCCTCCGGGACTAGCGGAACCTACGAGCAGTACTTC
TRBV27	few	-	TRBJ2-1	CASGQTGWGGGNEQFF	TGTGCCAGCGGACAGACGGGGTGGGGTGGTGGGAATGAGCAGTTCTTC
TRBV5-1	-	-	TRBJ2-3	CASSPYSDSYGNTQYF	TGCGCCAGCAGCCCCTATTCCGACTCATACGGAAATACGCAGTATTTT
TRBV7-8	-	TRBD1	TRBJ1-2	CASGQAYGYTF	TGTGCCAGCGGACAGGCCTATGGCTACACCTTC
TRBV5-1	few	-	TRBJ1-2	CASSWAGGQVDYGYTF	TGCGCCAGCAGCTGGGCCGGGGGGCAGGTTGACTATGGCTACACCTTC
TRBV9	-	-	TRBJ1-4	CASSLRGNQDEKLFF	TGTGCCAGCAGCCTTAGGGGGAATCAAGATGAAAAACTGTTTTTT
TRBV5-1	-	-	TRBJ2-5	CASSLGTNQETQYF	TGCGCCAGCAGCTTGGGGACAAACCAAGAGACCCAGTACTTC
TRBV7-9	-	-	TRBJ1-2	CASSSEDRANYGYTF	TGTGCCAGCAGCTCGGAGGACAGAGCTAACTATGGCTACACCTTC
TRBV2	-	TRBD1	TRBJ2-3	CASSVRGMADTQYF	TGTGCCAGCAGTGTCAGGGGGATGGCAGATACGCAGTATTTT
TRBV7-8	few	TRBD2	TRBJ2-7	CASSLAPGLAGAASYEQYF	TGTGCCAGCAGCTTAGCCCCGGGACTAGCGGGCGCCGCGTCCTACGAGCAGTACTTC
TRBV4-1	few	-	TRBJ2-5	CASSSTNVEETQYF	TGCGCCAGCAGCTCGACTAACGTGGAGGAGACCCAGTACTTC
TRBV28	-	-	TRBJ1-3	CASSIGESGNTIYF	TGTGCCAGCAGTATTGGAGAATCTGGAAACACCATATATTTT
TRBV25-1	once	-	TRBJ2-5	CASSPRARETQYF	TGTGCCAGCAGTCCGAGGGCTAGGGAGACCCAGTACTTC
TRBV28	-	-	TRBJ1-5	CASRGGQFQPQHF	TGTGCCAGCAGGGGGGGGCAATTTCAGCCCCAGCATTTT
TRBV28	-	-	TRBJ2-7	CASSSPHGGEGQYF	TGTGCCAGCAGTTCCCCGCACGGAGGAGAGGGGCAGTACTTC
TRBV30	-	-	TRBJ1-1	CAWSPRPRATLNTEAFF	TGTGCCTGGAGTCCGCGCCCGCGGGCAACCCTGAACACTGAAGCTTTCTTT
TRBV7-7	-	-	TRBJ2-1	CASSLSWSSYNEQFF	TGTGCTAGCAGCTTATCGTGGAGCTCCTACAATGAGCAGTTCTTC